This TCR beta chain was sequenced for a study of blood T cell repertoires in COVID-19. Study background: The origin of the acute and convalescent COVID-19 samples was the United States, Italy and Spain. Nucleic acid was either cDNA or gDNA, and it came from T cells, B-cell-depleted T cells, or PBMCs.

The junction had 5 bases not matched to a gene; V was cut back by 6 bases and J by 4 bases. CDR3 length: 13 residues. The V gene's germline CDR1 is MNHEY and CDR2 SVGAGI. Per the original data handling: Amplifying reference gene primers gave estimates of nucleated cell counts. Sequenced by immunoSEQ multiplex PCR; TCRdb stores in-frame clones only, minus some. The V and J calls and clone size were taken over from that table, and D and trimming were inferred from the DNA. The sample yields under 100,000 clones, approximately 90% seen once. The chain employs TRBV6-5 and TRBJ2-5, with 7 bases fitting TRBD1. This clonotype originated in a man aged 25-45 years with acute or convalescent COVID-19. The sample taken for sequencing was peripheral blood. CDR3 nucleotides: TGTGCCAGCAGGACAGGGTCTGGAGAGACCCAGTACTTC. Amino acids: CASRTGSGETQYF.